The present T cell receptor beta chain was sequenced within a study of T cells in Graves' hyperthyroidism and ophthalmopathy. Study results and caveats: Through a model of 13 V-J features, ophthalmopathy was separated from stable hyperthyroidism. Ophthalmopathy, as predicted by the model, came a median roughly 6.5 months after the prediction.

This clonotype was detected a few times. Its cognate antigen is unknown. Germline CDR1 reads SGHVS; CDR2 reads FNYEAQ. V lost 1 base, J lost 3 bases, and 6 bases stayed unmatched. The CDR3 has 15 amino acids. Among the patients, aged 18 to 65, hyperthyroidism was newly diagnosed and had lasted under 2 months. Thyroid ultrasound, orbital computed tomography, clinical symptoms, and serum thyroxine and TRAb underpinned diagnoses. Amplification of TCR beta CDR3 regions used RNA as the template. An initial round of RT-PCR targeting the TCR CDR3 relied on the HTBI primer set. Using its own MiXCR run on the multiplex PCR reads, TCRdb lists one record per CDR3 protein. The sample contains hundreds of thousands of distinct CDR3 sequences, roughly 50% of which appear only once.

This TCR was sampled from a woman under 30 with Graves' hyperthyroidism. The sequenced sample was peripheral blood or thyroid tissue (not recorded which). The chain links TRBV7-6 to TRBJ2-7; 7 bases align to TRBD2. The CDR3 spells CASSLVGTTDYEQYF. In nucleotides, the CDR3 is TGTGCCAGCAGCTTAGTTGGGACTACCGACTACGAGCAGTACTTC.